This entry features one T cell receptor (beta chain) sequence. This clonotype turned up a few times. Its antigen is unknown. Nothing much larger sits one base from this clone, and base qualities are not available. The sample is drawn from a study of blood T cells in healthy people across ages (dated by TCRdb to between 2014 and 2016). At the level of the whole study: In model experiments, template switching captured about one uniquely barcoded TCR beta cDNA molecule for every two T cells. Age-related changes in TCR beta repertoire diversity were measured in the study by deep sequencing normalized with unique cDNA molecular identifiers. The donors were divided into four age groups: young (average 16 years), middle-aged (approximately 39), aged (roughly 60) and long-lived (82). The study analyzed two additional independent replicas of 1 million unique cDNA reads from the same blood draw for two donors, one aged 18 to 30 and one aged 80 or older. Points the paper makes about the study in general: Observed TCR beta diversity per million T cells fell roughly linearly with age, and a significant reduction was already apparent by age roughly 41. Because donor CMV infection status was unknown, age-related changes in expanded clonotypes were potentially confounded. Total diversity estimates from one million sequenced T cells were considered lower bounds and underestimates. A strong correlation was found between observed TCR beta diversity and the percentage of naive T cells measured by flow cytometry. Compared with the aged group, the long-lived group had more naive CD4+ T cells, fewer expanded clones and increased TCR diversity, suggesting age selection. Because profiling used bulk unsorted PBMCs, naive and antigen-experienced compartments could not be compared conclusively.

Library prep was done by 5' RACE. Sequencing instrument: Illumina HiSeq 2500. A second 7 to 11 cycle PCR used a sample-barcoded 5' primer and a J-beta primer mix. A template-switch 5' adaptor carrying 12 random nucleotides introduced a unique molecular identifier onto each TCR beta cDNA molecule. Each sample yielded at least 2.5 million CDR3-containing paired-end reads. First-strand cDNA synthesis was performed from all RNA using the Mint cDNA synthesis kit, with priming by a TRBC-specific oligonucleotide. After uracil-DNA glycosylase treatment, a first 18-cycle PCR used universal primers M1SS and BC2_uni_R on all cDNA. Per the source publication's procedure: Each sample was normalized by randomly selecting 1 million high-quality reads, each carrying a distinct molecular identifier. Reads sharing molecular identifiers were discarded rather than binned into consensus sequences. MiTCR, with a Q25 quality threshold and the strictest error-elimination algorithm, was used for CDR3 identification, clonotype clustering and error correction. A nonparametric unseen species model with Euler transformation was used to estimate a lower bound on total TCR beta diversity. TCRdb reprocessed the public reads (quality trimming at Q25 with fastp, clone calling with MiXCR) and kept in-frame beta chains. Rows are combined by CDR3 protein, so each entry shows the most common genes and DNA. The V and J calls shown here were made by TCRdb, not taken from the authors' results. The sample table shows some 760,000 distinct CDR3 sequences, and roughly 25% are seen once. 9.4% of the sample goes to the ten largest clones.

The donors were under 40 Caucasian individuals from Russia, aged 6 to 90 years, who were systemically healthy. About 10 milliliters of peripheral blood were collected from each donor into EDTA-treated Vacutainer tubes. Ficoll-Paque density-gradient centrifugation was used to isolate PBMCs, with at least 6 million per sample. Total RNA, at least 5 micrograms per sample, was extracted from PBMCs with Trizol reagent. The percentages of naive CD45RAhigh/CD27high T cells were determined by flow cytometry on a PBMC aliquot from every donor. From the cysteine through the phenylalanine, the CDR3 covers 12 amino acids. Only the CDR3 portion is preserved as DNA: 36 bases, with reading frame beginning at the first base. The junction carries 16 bases between V and J, which are trimmed by 6 bases and 11 bases respectively. The germline V gene specifies MNHNS as CDR1 and SASEGT as CDR2. These data were also reused for a study on T cells of mothers and their children. Taken from the second paper: Nine systemically healthy Caucasian individuals, comprising three mothers and their six children, were included as donors. cDNA synthesis consumed the entire amount of extracted RNA, loaded at approximately 1.5 ug RNA in each 15 ul reaction. Sample barcodes and 2-4 random nucleotides were added via the M1S primer in the second PCR. Over 9.5 million TCR beta CDR3 reads were obtained for each mother, and millions of reads were obtained for each child. TCR recombination output is similarly shaped by thymic selection in related and unrelated pairs, with a minor effect exerted by inherited differences. Normalized repertoire overlap was always found to be slightly, but never significantly, higher in related mother-child pairs than in unrelated mother-child pairs. No persistent microchimeric T cell clones were found, with a detection sensitivity of 75 to 100 clones per million clonotypes. To look for features that set related mother-child pairs apart from unrelated individuals, the researchers ran deep NGS to compare the TCR beta repertoires of mothers and children. Mothers averaged roughly 40 +/- 4 years of age and children averaged around 10 +/- 4 years. Libraries were sequenced on Illumina HiSeq 2000 with 100+100 nt paired-end reads after adapter ligation with NEBNext reagents. To prevent cross-contamination, the mother and child libraries were prepared one month apart and sequenced in separate runs. Between about 500,000 and 2,300,000 distinct TCR beta clonotypes were identified per donor. Naive TCR beta clonotypes were estimated from low-frequency clonotypes matched to each donor's FACS-determined naive share, without sorting.

Sequencing input: blood. The rearranged segments are TRBV6-1 and TRBJ2-5; a tentative D call is TRBD2 (5 bases match). The sequence came from a boy between 10 and 17 years old in good health. The bases read TGTGCCAGCAGCCCTCTTATGGGAGAGCAGTACTTC. Its protein reads: CASSPLMGEQYF.